Listed below are T cell receptor beta chains from one sample, sequenced in a study of control samples from healthy donors and cancer patients. Sequencing was performed with immunoSEQ multiplex PCR; in TCRdb, only in-frame clones are kept and a portion is missing. The table includes fewer than 85,000 clones, about 89% detected once. Specimen: blood. The source of these receptors is a man over 45 in good health. CDR3s include the opening cysteine and the closing phenylalanine or tryptophan. D genes are given only for firm matches. Part of the rows lack a size; the others show once, few, many or a class for expanded clones.

>once|TRBV29-1|NA|TRBJ2-7
CSAGFGGLTYEQYF
TGCAGCGCCGGCTTCGGGGGCCTAACCTACGAGCAGTACTTC
>NA|TRBV3-1/TRBV3-2|NA|TRBJ2-7
CASTQRGAREQYF
TGTGCCAGCACTCAACGGGGGGCTCGCGAGCAGTACTTC
>NA|TRBV5-1|TRBD1|TRBJ1-6
CASSSGLTGRGISPLHF
TGCGCCAGCAGCTCTGGCCTGACAGGGAGGGGGATTTCACCCCTCCACTTT
>NA|TRBV4-1|NA|TRBJ2-2
CASSAVSPTITGELFF
TGCGCCAGCAGCGCAGTTTCCCCGACAATCACCGGGGAGCTGTTTTTT
>NA|TRBV19|NA|TRBJ1-5
CASTPTHSYNQPQHF
TGTGCCAGTACCCCAACCCACAGTTACAATCAGCCCCAGCATTTT
>NA|TRBV7-2|NA|TRBJ2-7
CASSPRPSYEQYF
TGTGCCAGCAGCCCTAGACCAAGCTACGAGCAGTACTTC
>NA|TRBV12-3/TRBV12-4|NA|TRBJ1-1
CASSLLPVGAFF
TGTGCCAGCAGTTTGTTACCCGTGGGAGCTTTCTTT
>NA|TRBV6-2/TRBV6-3|NA|TRBJ2-5
CASSYQQETQYF
TGTGCCAGCAGTTACCAGCAAGAGACCCAGTACTTC
>NA|TRBV13|TRBD2|TRBJ2-7
CASSSGTSGASSYEQYF
TGTGCCAGCAGCTCCGGGACTAGCGGGGCGAGCTCCTACGAGCAGTACTTC
>NA|TRBV5-1|NA|TRBJ2-3
CASTTISPNTDTQYF
TGCGCCAGTACGACTATTTCTCCTAACACAGATACGCAGTATTTT